A selection of T cell receptor beta chains follows, all from one sample in a study of TIL therapy for anti-PD-1-resistant metastatic lung cancer. The data were produced by immunoSEQ multiplex PCR, yet TCRdb's version contains in-frame clones alone and is incomplete. The data show approximately 53,000 clones, roughly 85% seen once. The input for sequencing was blood, taken at baseline. The receptors shown here come from a woman aged 30-79 years with non-small cell lung cancer. Each CDR3 is given with its conserved first and last residue. Each record gives: CDR3 protein, J gene, D gene, V gene. The D gene is left open where the match is weak.

CDR3: CASSLTREPEAFF
J: TRBJ1-1
D: .
V: TRBV7-9

CDR3: CAGGQRNTEAFF
J: TRBJ1-1
D: .
V: TRBV2

CDR3: CAWSVRGSPPDQPQHF
J: TRBJ1-5
D: .
V: TRBV30

CDR3: CASITGTASYEQYF
J: TRBJ2-7
D: TRBD1
V: TRBV28

CDR3: CASSPFTKADEKLFF
J: TRBJ1-4
D: .
V: TRBV18

CDR3: CASSLDYAEFSYNEQFF
J: TRBJ2-1
D: .
V: TRBV7-2

CDR3: CASRTVGSEPQHF
J: TRBJ1-5
D: .
V: TRBV10-2

CDR3: CASSPPRVPFYVGYTF
J: TRBJ1-2
D: .
V: TRBV19

CDR3: CASSLSGTVNTEAFF
J: TRBJ1-1
D: TRBD1
V: TRBV27

CDR3: CASSLSRGENTIYF
J: TRBJ1-3
D: .
V: TRBV9

CDR3: CATSRDRAYPRETQYF
J: TRBJ2-5
D: .
V: TRBV15

CDR3: CASSLVQRNTEAFF
J: TRBJ1-1
D: .
V: TRBV5-6

CDR3: CAWKNRGRENYGYTF
J: TRBJ1-2
D: TRBD1
V: TRBV30

CDR3: CATSRLQGPNTEAFF
J: TRBJ1-1
D: .
V: TRBV15

CDR3: CASSYYGTRRLDGYTF
J: TRBJ1-2
D: .
V: TRBV5-4

CDR3: CAWSGPFAPQGHNEKLFF
J: TRBJ1-4
D: .
V: TRBV30

CDR3: CAGHIRGRMNTEAFF
J: TRBJ1-1
D: TRBD1
V: TRBV30

CDR3: CASSSGQAGAPLYTF
J: TRBJ1-2
D: TRBD1
V: TRBV28

CDR3: CASSMGQGVSYSGNTIYF
J: TRBJ1-3
D: TRBD1
V: TRBV11-2

CDR3: CASSYPDRDNEQFF
J: TRBJ2-1
D: TRBD1
V: TRBV5-4

CDR3: CASSSLPGQGARNTEAFF
J: TRBJ1-1
D: TRBD1
V: TRBV5-4

CDR3: CASSWGLAGGPVVETQYF
J: TRBJ2-5
D: TRBD2
V: TRBV5-4

CDR3: CASFYRQGTDTQYF
J: TRBJ2-3
D: TRBD1
V: TRBV27

CDR3: CASSLGGSGSPLHF
J: TRBJ1-6
D: .
V: TRBV11-2

CDR3: CASTQTAYSGNTDTQYF
J: TRBJ2-3
D: TRBD2
V: TRBV4-2

CDR3: CASMQGNRGNQPQHF
J: TRBJ1-5
D: .
V: TRBV19

CDR3: CASSQDGPGGTQYF
J: TRBJ2-5
D: .
V: TRBV4-2

CDR3: CASSYHYNEQFF
J: TRBJ2-1
D: .
V: TRBV6-6

CDR3: CASSIVPGSEAFF
J: TRBJ1-1
D: .
V: TRBV19

CDR3: CASSEAWRAGVYEQFF
J: TRBJ2-1
D: TRBD2
V: TRBV6-1

CDR3: CASSLMDGRQETQYF
J: TRBJ2-5
D: .
V: TRBV5-1

CDR3: CASSLRDREDGYTF
J: TRBJ1-2
D: TRBD1
V: TRBV5-1

CDR3: CASRHRTDTYNEQFF
J: TRBJ2-1
D: .
V: TRBV7-9

CDR3: CARSPSGGDLYGYTF
J: TRBJ1-2
D: TRBD1
V: TRBV5-3

CDR3: CASSLVNSGPNEKLFF
J: TRBJ1-4
D: .
V: TRBV4-2

CDR3: CASSFADSRNSPLHF
J: TRBJ1-6
D: .
V: TRBV7-6

CDR3: CASSLGWRSRGAFF
J: TRBJ1-1
D: .
V: TRBV5-6

CDR3: CSVSPANYGYTF
J: TRBJ1-2
D: .
V: TRBV29-1

CDR3: CASSLDVRDGEQFF
J: TRBJ2-1
D: .
V: TRBV7-3

CDR3: CASSVTGHTEAFF
J: TRBJ1-1
D: TRBD1
V: TRBV9

CDR3: CASSSASNTIYF
J: TRBJ1-3
D: .
V: TRBV7-9

CDR3: CASSFSYQGGYGYTF
J: TRBJ1-2
D: TRBD1
V: TRBV5-6

CDR3: CASSVASITDTQYF
J: TRBJ2-3
D: .
V: TRBV9

CDR3: CASSQDLGQRAHF
J: TRBJ1-6
D: .
V: TRBV4-2

CDR3: CASSLAGGDYGYTF
J: TRBJ1-2
D: .
V: TRBV5-1

CDR3: CASSLAGYPDTQYF
J: TRBJ2-3
D: .
V: TRBV5-6

CDR3: CASQTSGSWNEQFF
J: TRBJ2-1
D: TRBD2
V: TRBV6-6

CDR3: CASSQEVREETQYF
J: TRBJ2-5
D: .
V: TRBV4-1

CDR3: CAWTRDSQETQYF
J: TRBJ2-5
D: TRBD1
V: TRBV30

CDR3: CASSLVPRVEGEQYF
J: TRBJ2-7
D: .
V: TRBV5-1

CDR3: CASSLAGGGYEQFF
J: TRBJ2-1
D: TRBD2
V: TRBV6-6

CDR3: CASSLEGETQYF
J: TRBJ2-5
D: .
V: TRBV4-1

CDR3: CASSIETASYEQYF
J: TRBJ2-7
D: .
V: TRBV19

CDR3: CASSLRFGQLSGNTIYF
J: TRBJ1-3
D: .
V: TRBV5-5

CDR3: CASHTGFTEAFF
J: TRBJ1-1
D: .
V: TRBV28

CDR3: CASSLEAGLTNTEAFF
J: TRBJ1-1
D: .
V: TRBV5-4

CDR3: CASSSEGNEKLFF
J: TRBJ1-4
D: .
V: TRBV7-9

CDR3: CASSLAGKTNEKLFF
J: TRBJ1-4
D: .
V: TRBV5-1

CDR3: CASRPIEVSNQPQHF
J: TRBJ1-5
D: .
V: TRBV6-5